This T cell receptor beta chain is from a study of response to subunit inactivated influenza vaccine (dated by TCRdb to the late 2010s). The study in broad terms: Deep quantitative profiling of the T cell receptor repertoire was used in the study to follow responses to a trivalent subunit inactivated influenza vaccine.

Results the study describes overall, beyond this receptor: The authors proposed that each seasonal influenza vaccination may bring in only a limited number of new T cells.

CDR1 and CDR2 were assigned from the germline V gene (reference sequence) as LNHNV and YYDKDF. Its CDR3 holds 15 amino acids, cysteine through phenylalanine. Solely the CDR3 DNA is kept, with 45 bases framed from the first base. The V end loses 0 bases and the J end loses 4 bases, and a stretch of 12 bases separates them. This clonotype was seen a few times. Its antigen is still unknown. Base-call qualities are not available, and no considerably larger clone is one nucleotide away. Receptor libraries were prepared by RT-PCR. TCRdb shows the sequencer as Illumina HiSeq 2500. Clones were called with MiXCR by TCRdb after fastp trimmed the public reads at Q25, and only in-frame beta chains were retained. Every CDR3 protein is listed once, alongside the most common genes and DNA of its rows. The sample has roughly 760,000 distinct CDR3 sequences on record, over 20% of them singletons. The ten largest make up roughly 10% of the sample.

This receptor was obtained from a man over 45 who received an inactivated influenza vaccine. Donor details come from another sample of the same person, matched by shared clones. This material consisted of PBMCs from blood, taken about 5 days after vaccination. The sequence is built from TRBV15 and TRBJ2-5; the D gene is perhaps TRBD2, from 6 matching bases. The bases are TGTGCCACCAGCAGAGATTTTCAGGGAGGAGAGACCCAGTACTTC. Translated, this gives CATSRDFQGGETQYF.